This TCR beta chain was found in a study of graft-versus-host responses after intestinal transplantation (dated by TCRdb to about 2021). Broadly, across the study: The transplants that recipients got were multivisceral, liver-intestinal, or isolated intestinal. All recipients received anti-thymocyte globulin induction followed by maintenance tacrolimus and steroids for about three years. Bulk TCR-beta CDR3 sequencing was used to track graft-versus-host and host-versus-graft alloreactive T cell clones in the graft, circulation and bone marrow after intestinal transplantation. To identify alloreactive clones, pre-transplant mixed lymphocyte reaction products were sequenced and then compared with unstimulated pre-transplant donor and recipient T cells. The cohort enrolled around 25 intestinal transplant recipients including one retransplant, and a few patients lacking pretransplant specimens were excluded. A peak of at least 4% donor T cells among recipient peripheral blood mononuclear cells was the definition used for donor T cell macrochimerism. Instead of going to the commercial service, samples from a few later patients were sequenced in-house on an Illumina MiSeq and processed with MiXCR.

According to the study, the label for this sample's time point signals: cells obtained before transplantation from donor or recipient. CD3+CD4+ and CD3+CD8+ populations were FACS-sorted from unstimulated pre-transplant donor and recipient cells taken from spleen or lymph nodes. The protocol used for the library was the immunoSEQ multiplex PCR assay. In most patients, genomic DNA was isolated using the Qiagen DNeasy Blood and Tissue Kit and sent frozen to Adaptive Biotechnologies for TCR sequencing. For most patients, genomic DNA was subjected to high-throughput TCR-beta CDR3 sequencing by Adaptive Biotechnologies. As for the authors' bioinformatics: TCR sequencing data were retrieved from Adaptive's ImmunoSEQ software for roughly 20 patients, whereas a few other patients were processed with MiXCR and VDJtools. CD4 versus CD8 sorting errors were corrected by removing sequences found in both subsets at a frequency ratio below 5:1. CDR3 nucleotide sequences shared between donor and recipient were removed because the origin of such sequences could not be assigned. At least 2-fold expansion over unstimulated cells and a minimum CFSE-low frequency of 0.002% (template counts) or 0.001% (read counts) were required for clones to be classified as alloreactive. Clones were considered mappable if detected in sequenced pre-transplant spleen, lymph node, or MLR CFSE-low populations of the donor or recipient. Cumulative frequency of alloreactive clones was calculated as a percentage of all sequences weighted by copy number. TCRdb took this table from immuneACCESS and kept in-frame rearrangements with V and J called. Such tables lack part of the clones; where checked against another copy, unresolved V genes explain under half of the gap, and the rest is unexplained. V, J and clone size reflect that table, while D and trimming were determined from the DNA. This sample lists 80,000 to 95,000 clones; about 92% were detected once. Roughly 2% of the sample comes from the top ten.

As regards this clone: It lacks a known antigen. Base qualities are not recorded, but no much larger clone differs from it by a single base.

Results and caveats for the whole study, not just this receptor: Early after transplant, peak levels of circulating GvH clones were associated with declines in HvG clones. GvH clones were found in recipient bone marrow, and some of the GvH clones appeared earlier in ileal mucosa or blood, which is consistent with an intestinal mucosal origin. In the allografts of patients with donor T cell macrochimerism, GvH to HvG T cell clonal ratios were high. The relatively low number and heterogeneity of intestinal transplant patients limited the conclusions.

CDR1 MNHNY and CDR2 SVGAGI are derived from the germline V gene (reference sequence). Its CDR3 holds 15 amino acids, cysteine through phenylalanine. The sequence is cut down to CDR3 DNA, 45 bases in frame from base 1. Trimming costs V 3 bases and J 3 bases, and their ends lie 14 bases apart. This material consisted of unstimulated CD8+ T cells sorted from spleen or lymph node cells, taken before intestinal transplant. This sequence originates from a human donor who received an intestinal transplant. The chain links TRBV6-6 with TRBJ1-2; no D gene is confidently identified. The CDR3 protein sequence reads: CASSYQENRDYGYTF. The bases are TGTGCCAGCAGTTATCAAGAAAATCGGGACTATGGCTACACCTTC.